The sequence of this TCR beta chain was determined in a study of blood T cell repertoires in COVID-19. At the level of the study: Both acute and convalescent COVID-19 samples were obtained from the United States, Italy and Spain. PBMCs, B-cell-depleted T cells, or T cells provided the cDNA or gDNA that made up the material.

V was pared by 3 bases and J by 6 bases, with 14 bases between. The CDR3 is made up of 14 amino acids. Germline-derived CDR1 and CDR2 are LNHDA and SQIVND (reference sequence). The method was immunoSEQ multiplex PCR; TCRdb's version includes in-frame clones alone and lacks a portion of them. The sample lists some 220,000 clones, about 81% occurring once. This clone appeared a few times. In Seattle, patients joined the study during active infection and were tracked longitudinally. Material: peripheral blood. The sequence derives from a woman in her seventies with COVID-19, enrolled during active disease. This rearrangement joins TRBV19 to TRBJ1-1, with unresolved D. Here the CDR3 DNA reads TGTGCCAGTAGTATTCCCGGGGTTAGCGCTGAAGCTTTCTTT. Protein sequence: CASSIPGVSAEAFF. Supplemented by reference TRBV19 and TRBJ1-1, the full variable domain reads DGGITQSPKYLFRKEGQNVTLSCEQNLNHDAMYWYRQDPGQGLRLIYYSQIVNDFQKGDIAEGYSVSREKKESFPLTVTSAQKNPTAFYLCASSIPGVSAEAFFGQGTRLTVV.